One sample yielded the 10 T cell receptor beta chains listed below, sequenced in a study of T cell responses to AZD1222 COVID-19 vaccine. Data came from immunoSEQ multiplex PCR; TCRdb stores just in-frame clones and leaves some out. The data contain more than 95,000 clones, 80% to 90% of them singletons. Specimen: peripheral blood, collected on day 0 of AZD1222 vaccination. These receptors were taken from an adult in good health.

This clone was recorded a few times. This sequence joins TRBV19 and TRBJ1-5, with 7 bases identical to TRBD1. This CDR3 spans 14 amino acids. Germline trimming cut 6 bases from V and 6 bases from J; bases unmatched to any gene: 8. In germline, CDR1 is LNHDA, CDR2 SQIVND (reference sequence). The CDR3 nucleotides are TGTGCCAGTAGCGCTACAGGGGAGGCTCAGCCCCAGCATTTT. It is translated as CASSATGEAQPQHF.

In this sample, this clone turned up once. V usage is TRBV19 and J usage is TRBJ1-4; D is perhaps TRBD1 (5 bases). From germline, CDR1 is LNHDA and CDR2 SQIVND (reference sequence). This CDR3 has 14 amino acids. The ends were cut back, 8 bases at V and 5 bases at J, with 15 bases in the middle. CDR3 sequence reads: CASGRDGTNEKLFF. The CDR3 DNA reads TGTGCCAGTGGCCGGGACGGTACGAATGAAAAACTGTTTTTT. The full variable domain, rest sourced from reference TRBV19 and TRBJ1-4, is DGGITQSPKYLFRKEGQNVTLSCEQNLNHDAMYWYRQDPGQGLRLIYYSQIVNDFQKGDIAEGYSVSREKKESFPLTVTSAQKNPTAFYLCASGRDGTNEKLFFGSGTQLSVL.

A remark on this clone: Mismatch with germline at one junction end may stem from a read error. The chain carries TRBV7-7 and TRBJ2-3; tentatively, D is TRBD2 (5 bases). The CDR3 covers 14 residues. Germline assignment: CDR1 SSHAT and CDR2 FNYEAQ (reference sequence). This CDR3 reads CASSLGLAPDTQYF. Here the CDR3 DNA reads TGTGCTAGCAGCTTAGGGCTAGCCCCGGATACGCAGTATTTT. Based on the CDR3 plus reference TRBV7-7 and TRBJ2-3, the full variable domain is GAGVSQSPRYKVTKRGQDVTLRCDPISSHATLYWYQQALGQGPEFLTYFNYEAQPDKSGLPSDRFSAERPEGSISTLTIQRTEQRDSAMYRCASSLGLAPDTQYFGPGTRLTVL.

The chain has TRBV24-1 and TRBJ1-2, with D maybe TRBD1 (6 bases). The V and J ends lost 3 bases and 1 base respectively, with 14 bases between them. The CDR3 covers 16 residues. Germline-derived CDR1 and CDR2 are KGHDR and SFDVKD. CDR3 DNA sequence: TGTGCCACCAGTGATCCATCCACGGACAGTAACTATGGCTACACCTTC. Its protein is CATSDPSTDSNYGYTF.

The rearrangement links TRBV5-4 to TRBJ1-2; possible D gene TRBD1, 5 bases. This CDR3 comprises 14 residues. Germline V gene sequence: CDR1 SGHNT, CDR2 YYREEE (reference sequence). Trimming removed 0 bases at V and 7 bases at J, with 13 bases between. The CDR3 coding sequence is TGTGCCAGCAGCTTGGGGGGGGGAGCCTCTGGCTACACCTTC. This codes for CASSLGGGASGYTF.

The chain couples TRBV14 to TRBJ1-4; 9 bases are shared with TRBD1. V lost 3 bases, J lost 7 bases, and 6 bases stayed unmatched. Looked up from germline, CDR1 is SGHDN and CDR2 is FVKESK. The CDR3 is 15 amino acids. CDR3 loop: CASSHPWTGVEKLFF. For the CDR3, the DNA is TGTGCCAGCAGCCACCCCTGGACAGGGGTTGAAAAACTGTTTTTT.

V and J are TRBV20-1 and TRBJ1-1, with TRBD1 as a possible D gene (6 bases). The CDR3 covers 11 residues. Per germline, CDR1 DFQATT and CDR2 SNEGSKA (reference sequence). The DNA of the CDR3 is TGCGGGGGACATCTGAACACTGAAGCTTTCTTT. Amino acids: CGGHLNTEAFF.

V gene TRBV12-3 or TRBV12-4 combines with J gene TRBJ1-1; D perhaps matches TRBD1 (5 bases). This CDR3 region has 13 residues. The V end was cut by 6 bases, the J end by 4 bases, with 12 bases between. CDR3 in amino acids: CASSQDTGTEAFF. CDR3 nucleotide sequence: TGTGCCAGCAGCCAGGACACAGGCACTGAAGCTTTCTTT.

CDR3 coding DNA: TGTGCCACCAGTGAAGCCGAGCGCGGGGGCGCTGGAGATACGCAGTATTTT. This sequence encodes CATSEAERGGAGDTQYF. The chain recombines TRBV24-1 with TRBJ2-3, with D possibly matching TRBD2 (7 bases). With 4 bases removed from V and 5 bases from J, the gap between germline ends came to 21 bases. Germline CDR1 KGHDR, CDR2 SFDVKD. This CDR3 contains 17 residues.

The gene calls are TRBV6-6 and TRBJ1-4; D is ambiguous. V lost 8 bases and J 8 bases, leaving 12 bases between the germline ends. Germline CDR1 reads MNHNY; CDR2 reads SVGAGI (reference sequence). This CDR3 contains 12 residues. The DNA of the CDR3 is TGTGCCAGCGGGGAGGTCTGGGAAAAACTGTTTTTT. Translating gives CASGEVWEKLFF.